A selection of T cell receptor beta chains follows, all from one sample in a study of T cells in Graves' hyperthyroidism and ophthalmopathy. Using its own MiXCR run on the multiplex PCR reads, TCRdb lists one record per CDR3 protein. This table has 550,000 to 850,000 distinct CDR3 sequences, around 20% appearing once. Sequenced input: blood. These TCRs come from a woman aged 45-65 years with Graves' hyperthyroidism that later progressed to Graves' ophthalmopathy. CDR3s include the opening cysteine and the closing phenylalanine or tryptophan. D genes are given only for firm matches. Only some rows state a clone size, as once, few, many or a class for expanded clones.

CASSPQSTGQGYGYTF | TGTGCCAGCAGCCCACAATCGACAGGACAGGGGTATGGCTACACCTTC | TRBV6-1 | 16 | TRBD1 | TRBJ1-2 | many
CASSSGTDNEKLFF | TGTGCCAGCAGTTCCGGGACAGATAATGAAAAACTGTTTTTT | TRBV27 | 14 | TRBD1 | TRBJ1-4 | many
CASSYSAKSYGYTF | TGTGCCAGCAGTTACTCAGCGAAGAGCTATGGCTACACCTTC | TRBV6-4 | 14 | NA | TRBJ1-2 | NA
CATSRDFNPDYGYTF | TGTGCCACCAGCAGAGATTTCAACCCCGACTATGGCTACACCTTC | TRBV15 | 15 | NA | TRBJ1-2 | many
CSASGDRGSYNEQFF | TGCAGTGCTAGTGGGGACAGGGGATCCTACAATGAGCAGTTCTTC | TRBV20-1 | 15 | TRBD1 | TRBJ2-1 | few
CASSSVTGDGNYGYTF | TGTGCCAGCAGCTCTGTTACAGGGGACGGAAACTATGGCTACACCTTC | TRBV11-2 | 16 | TRBD1 | TRBJ1-2 | many
CASSTGTGARETQYF | TGTGCCAGCAGCACCGGGACAGGGGCGCGTGAGACCCAGTACTTC | TRBV11-2 | 15 | TRBD1 | TRBJ2-5 | many
CASSLGPSLGLFF | TGTGCCAGCAGCTTAGGTCCGTCCCTGGGGCTGTTTTTT | TRBV7-2 | 13 | NA | TRBJ2-2 | NA
CSAREAGGRSAQHF | TGCAGTGCTAGAGAAGCAGGGGGCCGGTCGGCCCAGCATTTT | TRBV20-1 | 14 | TRBD1 | TRBJ1-5 | NA
CASSYSVQNTEAFF | TGTGCCAGCAGTTATTCGGTTCAGAACACTGAAGCTTTCTTT | TRBV6-1 | 14 | NA | TRBJ1-1 | many
CASSLSGYSYEQYF | TGTGCCAGCAGCTTATCCGGCTACTCCTACGAGCAGTACTTC | TRBV7-8 | 14 | NA | TRBJ2-7 | many
CASSPLGYNEQFF | TGTGCCAGCAGCCCGTTGGGCTACAATGAGCAGTTCTTC | TRBV3-1 | 13 | NA | TRBJ2-1 | few
CASSVGSGTDTQYF | TGTGCCAGCAGCGTAGGGAGTGGCACAGATACGCAGTATTTT | TRBV9 | 14 | NA | TRBJ2-3 | NA
CASSAGTVLLRGELFF | TGCGCCAGCAGCGCGGGGACCGTTTTGTTGCGCGGGGAGCTGTTTTTT | TRBV5-1 | 16 | NA | TRBJ2-2 | NA
CASSLWGANTGELFF | TGTGCCAGCAGCTTATGGGGAGCGAACACCGGGGAGCTGTTTTTT | TRBV13 | 15 | NA | TRBJ2-2 | NA
CASSSSPWDSLYSNQPQHF | TGTGCCAGCAGTTCCTCACCCTGGGACAGCCTTTATAGCAATCAGCCCCAGCATTTT | TRBV6-1 | 19 | TRBD1 | TRBJ1-5 | many
CASSPPTNEQYF | TGTGCCAGCAGTCCCCCGACAAACGAGCAGTACTTC | TRBV2 | 12 | NA | TRBJ2-7 | NA
CASSEARSASGNTIYF | TGCGCCAGCAGTGAGGCCAGATCCGCCTCTGGAAACACCATATATTTT | TRBV10-2 | 16 | NA | TRBJ1-3 | few
CASSLTAVLYLNTEAFF | TGCGCCAGCAGCCTGACAGCGGTTTTATACTTGAACACTGAAGCTTTCTTT | TRBV5-1 | 17 | NA | TRBJ1-1 | NA
CASSLVHLLREQYF | TGTGCCAGCAGCTTAGTTCACCTCCTGAGGGAGCAGTACTTC | TRBV7-8 | 14 | NA | TRBJ2-7 | many
CASSEFRGDSPLHF | TGTGCCAGCAGTGAATTCAGGGGGGATTCACCCCTCCACTTT | TRBV11-2 | 14 | TRBD1 | TRBJ1-6 | few
CAWSETGGSHYNEQFF | TGTGCCTGGAGTGAAACAGGGGGCAGTCACTACAATGAGCAGTTCTTC | TRBV30 | 16 | TRBD1 | TRBJ2-1 | NA
CASSTRYGGHEQYF | TGTGCCAGCAGTACGCGTTACGGGGGACACGAGCAGTACTTC | TRBV12-3/TRBV12-4 | 14 | NA | TRBJ2-7 | many
CASSRQGVSGNTIYF | TGTGCCAGCAGCCGACAGGGGGTATCTGGAAACACCATATATTTT | TRBV12-3/TRBV12-4 | 15 | TRBD1 | TRBJ1-3 | many
CASSSFSTDTQYF | TGTGCCAGCAGCTCCTTTAGCACAGATACGCAGTATTTT | TRBV7-9 | 13 | NA | TRBJ2-3 | few
CASSRDTLPGNEQFF | TGTGCCAGCAGTCGAGACACTCTCCCCGGCAATGAGCAGTTCTTC | TRBV9 | 15 | NA | TRBJ2-1 | few
CASRLPSRDEQFF | TGTGCCAGTCGACTACCCTCCAGGGATGAGCAGTTCTTC | TRBV6-2/TRBV6-3 | 13 | NA | TRBJ2-1 | few
CASSPPSGVPYGYTF | TGTGCCAGCAGTCCCCCGTCAGGGGTCCCTTATGGCTACACCTTC | TRBV6-1 | 15 | NA | TRBJ1-2 | NA
CSVHPPGLAGAYSYNEQFF | TGCAGTGTCCATCCACCGGGACTAGCGGGGGCCTACTCCTACAATGAGCAGTTCTTC | TRBV20-1 | 19 | TRBD2 | TRBJ2-1 | many
CASSDSLGPRPGELFF | TGTGCCAGCAGTGACTCCCTGGGCCCGAGGCCCGGGGAGCTGTTTTTT | TRBV6-4 | 16 | NA | TRBJ2-2 | few
CAWTGGGHEKLFF | TGTGCCTGGACAGGGGGCGGTCATGAAAAACTGTTTTTT | TRBV30 | 13 | TRBD1 | TRBJ1-4 | many
CASSLAQATAGTQYF | TGTGCCAGCAGCTTAGCGCAGGCTACGGCGGGGACCCAGTACTTC | TRBV7-9 | 15 | NA | TRBJ2-5 | many
CASTLDSMNTEAFF | TGTGCCAGCACATTGGACAGCATGAACACTGAAGCTTTCTTT | TRBV6-2/TRBV6-3 | 14 | NA | TRBJ1-1 | many
CAISVAGDGNQPQHF | TGTGCCATCAGTGTAGCGGGGGACGGAAATCAGCCCCAGCATTTT | TRBV10-3 | 15 | NA | TRBJ1-5 | NA
CASSYTGPSYEQYF | TGTGCCAGCAGTTACACGGGTCCCTCCTACGAGCAGTACTTC | TRBV6-5 | 14 | NA | TRBJ2-7 | NA
CASSEAYVRVGQHSNEQFF | TGTGCCAGCAGTGAAGCGTATGTCCGGGTGGGACAACATTCCAATGAGCAGTTCTTC | TRBV2 | 19 | NA | TRBJ2-1 | NA
CSAWWSFTGPSTEAFF | TGCAGTGCTTGGTGGAGTTTTACAGGGCCGAGCACTGAAGCTTTCTTT | TRBV20-1 | 16 | NA | TRBJ1-1 | NA
CASSPNHLTTNEKLFF | TGTGCCAGCTCACCAAACCACCTAACAACTAATGAAAAACTGTTTTTT | TRBV18 | 16 | NA | TRBJ1-4 | few
CSARVGSGGEQFF | TGCAGTGCTAGAGTTGGTAGCGGGGGGGAGCAGTTCTTC | TRBV20-1 | 13 | TRBD2 | TRBJ2-1 | few
CASSNPWGRNYGYTF | TGTGCCAGCAGTAATCCCTGGGGGAGGAACTATGGCTACACCTTC | TRBV27 | 15 | NA | TRBJ1-2 | NA
CSASPGNTIYF | TGCAGTGCTAGCCCTGGAAACACCATATATTTT | TRBV20-1 | 11 | NA | TRBJ1-3 | many
CASSLGRTSGVNEQFF | TGTGCCAGCAGCTTAGGTCGTACTAGCGGGGTCAATGAGCAGTTCTTC | TRBV7-8 | 16 | TRBD2 | TRBJ2-1 | NA
CASSPRTDSTGELFF | TGTGCCAGCAGCCCGAGGACGGACTCCACCGGGGAGCTGTTTTTT | TRBV7-3 | 15 | NA | TRBJ2-2 | few
CASSTGGADTEAFF | TGTGCCAGCTCAACCGGGGGGGCGGACACTGAAGCTTTCTTT | TRBV18 | 14 | NA | TRBJ1-1 | many
CASSPYNSPLHF | TGTGCCAGCAGCCCATATAATTCACCCCTCCACTTT | TRBV3-1 | 12 | NA | TRBJ1-6 | many
CASSQDGKSNQPQHF | TGTGCCAGCAGCCAGGACGGAAAGAGCAATCAGCCCCAGCATTTT | TRBV3-1 | 15 | NA | TRBJ1-5 | few
CASSLRRAARASTDTQYF | TGTGCCAGCAGTTTAAGGCGGGCAGCAAGAGCTAGCACAGATACGCAGTATTTT | TRBV12-3/TRBV12-4 | 18 | NA | TRBJ2-3 | many
CASSLLQINEKLFF | TGTGCCAGCAGTTTATTGCAGATTAATGAAAAACTGTTTTTT | TRBV27 | 14 | NA | TRBJ1-4 | NA
CASSFPLGPIAGVSYNEQFF | TGTGCCAGCAGCTTCCCACTGGGCCCAATAGCGGGGGTATCCTACAATGAGCAGTTCTTC | TRBV7-9 | 20 | TRBD2 | TRBJ2-1 | many
CASMDVYLPGRRGTEAFF | TGCGCCAGCATGGATGTATACCTACCCGGTCGGAGGGGGACTGAAGCTTTCTTT | TRBV5-1 | 18 | NA | TRBJ1-1 | few
CSASQRGVEFF | TGCAGTGCTAGTCAGCGGGGGGTGGAGTTCTTC | TRBV20-1 | 11 | TRBD2 | TRBJ2-1 | many
CASSQAGTDAEKLFF | TGTGCCAGCAGCCAAGCCGGGACAGACGCTGAAAAACTGTTTTTT | TRBV3-1 | 15 | TRBD1 | TRBJ1-4 | few
CAKGQGYGYTF | TGTGCCAAGGGACAGGGCTATGGCTACACCTTC | TRBV10-3 | 11 | TRBD1 | TRBJ1-2 | NA
CASGWGDREGTEAFF | TGTGCCAGCGGCTGGGGTGACAGGGAAGGTACTGAAGCTTTCTTT | TRBV5-4 | 15 | TRBD1 | TRBJ1-1 | NA
CAIGTSGEVVETQYF | TGTGCCATCGGGACTAGCGGGGAGGTTGTAGAGACCCAGTACTTC | TRBV10-3 | 15 | TRBD2 | TRBJ2-5 | once
CASSLPGGLLGEQYF | TGTGCCAGCAGCCTCCCGGGGGGCCTCCTTGGCGAGCAGTACTTC | TRBV3-1 | 15 | NA | TRBJ2-7 | few
CASSYGTSEADTQYF | TGTGCCAGCAGCTACGGGACTAGTGAGGCAGATACGCAGTATTTT | TRBV11-2 | 15 | TRBD2 | TRBJ2-3 | few
CASSQSDRGTEAFF | TGTGCCAGCAGCCAATCGGACAGGGGCACTGAAGCTTTCTTT | TRBV3-1 | 14 | TRBD1 | TRBJ1-1 | many
CASNSEKTNTGELFF | TGTGCCAGCAACTCCGAGAAAACGAACACCGGGGAGCTGTTTTTT | TRBV6-1 | 15 | NA | TRBJ2-2 | NA
CASGPPHGRNTEAFF | TGTGCCAGCGGTCCCCCTCACGGCAGGAACACTGAAGCTTTCTTT | TRBV12-3/TRBV12-4 | 15 | NA | TRBJ1-1 | many